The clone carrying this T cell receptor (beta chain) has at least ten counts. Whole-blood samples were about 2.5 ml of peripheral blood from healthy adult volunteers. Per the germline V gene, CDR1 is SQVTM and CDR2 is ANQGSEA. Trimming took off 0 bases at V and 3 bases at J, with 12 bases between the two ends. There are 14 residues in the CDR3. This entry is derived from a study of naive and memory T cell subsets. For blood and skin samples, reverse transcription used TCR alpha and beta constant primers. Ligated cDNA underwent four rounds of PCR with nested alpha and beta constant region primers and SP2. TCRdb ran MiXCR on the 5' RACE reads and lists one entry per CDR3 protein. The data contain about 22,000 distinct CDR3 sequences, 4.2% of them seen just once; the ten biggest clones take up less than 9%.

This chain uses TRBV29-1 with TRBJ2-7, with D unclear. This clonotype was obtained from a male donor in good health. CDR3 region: CSVEDRGGRYEQYF. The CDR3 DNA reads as TGCAGCGTTGAAGATCGCGGCGGACGCTACGAGCAGTACTTC.